These 7 T cell receptor beta chains came from one sample sequenced in a study of blood T cell repertoires in COVID-19. Profiling relied on immunoSEQ multiplex PCR, and the TCRdb table lists in-frame clones only, not all of them. The table shows a few hundred thousand clones, with approximately 84% occurring only once. Sequences were obtained from peripheral blood. The receptors stem from a human donor in a cohort sampled during active COVID-19.

The J gene is TRBJ2-7, the V gene TRBV9, with 7 bases identical to TRBD2. V lost 3 bases to trimming and J lost 3 bases; unmatched junction nucleotides: 6. Germline CDR1 is SGDLS and CDR2 is YYNGEE. This CDR3 region has 14 residues. The CDR3 sequence: CASSARPGGYEQYF. In DNA form, the CDR3 reads TGTGCCAGCAGCGCGAGACCGGGGGGCTACGAGCAGTACTTC.

This clone appeared a few times. V is TRBV7-8 and J is TRBJ2-7; 7 bases map to TRBD1. The CDR3 sequence is 15 residues long. Germline trimming cut 5 bases from V and 3 bases from J; bases unmatched to any gene: 10. CDR1 SGHVS and CDR2 FQNEAQ come from the germline V gene. CDR3 in amino acids: CASSHRQGHDYEQYF. The CDR3 DNA reads TGTGCCAGCAGCCACAGACAGGGACACGACTACGAGCAGTACTTC.

The gene calls are TRBV6-2 or TRBV6-3 and TRBJ2-1, with TRBD2 matching over 7 bases. J was trimmed by 9 bases and V by 4 bases; bases with no gene match: 9. Looked up from germline, CDR1 is MNHEY and CDR2 is SVGEGT. The CDR3 runs 14 residues. The CDR3 DNA is TGTGCCAGCAGTTGCGGGACTACTGCGTGTGAGCAGTTCTTC. Translated, it gives CASSCGTTACEQFF.

The chain joins TRBV2 to TRBJ1-1; D remains ambiguous. Trimming stripped 5 bases from V and 5 bases from J, with 12 bases between. This CDR3 contains 13 residues. Germline CDR1 is SNHLY and CDR2 is FYNNEI. This chain's CDR3 is CASSLFPGTEAFF. The CDR3 DNA follows: TGTGCCAGCAGTCTGTTTCCAGGTACTGAAGCTTTCTTT.

The V gene is TRBV20-1, the J gene TRBJ2-2; D remains unclear. The CDR3 sequence is 14 residues long. Germline values: CDR1 DFQATT, CDR2 SNEGSKA (reference sequence). V was trimmed by 3 bases and J by 1 base, leaving 9 bases between them. CDR3 bases: TGCAGTGCTAGTCAACGAGGGAACACCGGGGAGCTGTTTTTT. Protein: CSASQRGNTGELFF.

CDR3 residues: CASSYSMGQSAQYF. DNA of the CDR3: TGTGCCAGCAGTTACTCGATGGGACAATCTGCGCAGTACTTC. V is TRBV6-5 and J is TRBJ2-7; TRBD1 might be the D (6 bases). The CDR3 consists of 14 residues. The germline V gene has CDR1 MNHEY and CDR2 SVGAGI. V was pared by 0 bases and J by 9 bases, with 15 bases between.

This clone was seen only a few times. J is TRBJ2-7 and V is TRBV11-2, with 12 positions matching TRBD2. Germline V gene sequence: CDR1 SGHAT, CDR2 FQNNGV. V lost 4 bases to trimming and J lost 5 bases; unmatched junction nucleotides: 6. The length of the CDR3 is 15 residues. For the CDR3, the DNA is TGTGCCAGCAGCTACTCTAGCGGGAGGGCCAACGAGCAGTACTTC. It encodes CASSYSSGRANEQYF.